Here is one T cell receptor beta chain with its context. The sample originates from a study of shared clonotypes between healthy human individuals. Looking at the study overall: The donor pool was made up of two women and a few men aged 18 to 49.

Germline V gives CDR1 SGHNT, CDR2 YYREEE (reference sequence). J was trimmed by 7 bases and V by 4 bases; bases with no gene match: 12. The CDR3 runs 16 residues. Some clones are missing from TCRdb's copy, which holds only in-frame ones; the method was immunoSEQ multiplex PCR. The repertoire holds a few hundred thousand clones, with roughly 97% as singletons. This clonotype was sampled from a woman aged 25 to 39 in good health. This chain links TRBV5-4 with TRBJ1-4; 8 bases map to TRBD1. Source material: naive CD4+ T cells sorted from blood. The subset is: CD45RA+ positively selected. Here the CDR3 DNA reads TGTGCCAGCAGCCCCCCAGGACAGGGAGGAAGTGAAAAACTGTTTTTT. This codes for CASSPPGQGGSEKLFF.